Listed here are 19 T cell receptor beta chains from one sample, sequenced in a study of blood T cell repertoires in COVID-19. TCRdb keeps only in-frame clones here, not all; method: immunoSEQ multiplex PCR. The table lists 150,000 to 200,000 clones, 70% to 90% of them singletons. The source material was peripheral blood. These receptor sequences come from a woman aged 55-69 years with COVID-19, enrolled during active disease.

V is TRBV5-4 and J is TRBJ2-1; D unresolved. Trimming cost V 0 bases and J 0 bases, with 10 bases left between them. Germline values: CDR1 SGHNT, CDR2 YYREEE (reference sequence). The length of the CDR3 is 16 residues. The CDR3 loop is CASSLVFPSSYNEQFF. DNA of the CDR3: TGTGCCAGCAGCTTGGTTTTTCCCAGCTCCTACAATGAGCAGTTCTTC.

This sequence joins TRBV19 and TRBJ1-5; TRBD1 matches 10 bases. Germline V CDR1 and CDR2: LNHDA, SQIVND (reference sequence). J was trimmed by 7 bases and V by 3 bases; bases with no gene match: 6. The CDR3 covers 15 residues. Here the CDR3 reads CASSIWRQGAQPQHF. CDR3 nucleotides: TGTGCCAGTAGTATTTGGCGACAGGGGGCCCAGCCCCAGCATTTT. The full variable domain, with the rest looked up from reference TRBV19 and TRBJ1-5, is DGGITQSPKYLFRKEGQNVTLSCEQNLNHDAMYWYRQDPGQGLRLIYYSQIVNDFQKGDIAEGYSVSREKKESFPLTVTSAQKNPTAFYLCASSIWRQGAQPQHFGDGTRLSIL.

V and J are TRBV5-1 and TRBJ2-1; 12 nucleotides align to TRBD2. The CDR3 covers 16 residues. Germline CDR1 and CDR2: SGHRS and YFSETQ. V trimming: 2 bases; J trimming: 7 bases; junction bases outside the gene matches: 7. The CDR3: CASSLLAGGMGNEQFF. The CDR3 DNA follows: TGCGCCAGCAGCTTACTAGCGGGAGGTATGGGAAATGAGCAGTTCTTC. The variable domain in full, with the rest retrieved from reference TRBV5-1 and TRBJ2-1, is KAGVTQTPRYLIKTRGQQVTLSCSPISGHRSVSWYQQTPGQGLQFLFEYFSETQRNKGNFPGRFSGRQFSNSRSEMNVSTLELGDSALYLCASSLLAGGMGNEQFFGPGTRLTVL.

The rearrangement joins TRBV28 to TRBJ1-5; D gene uncertain. The germline V and J ends were trimmed by 3 bases and 3 bases, with 6 bases remaining between them. This CDR3 is 13 amino acids long. CDR1 is MDHEN and CDR2 is SYDVKM in the germline V gene. CDR3 protein: CASSFQINQPQHF. In DNA, the CDR3 is TGTGCCAGCAGTTTCCAGATCAATCAGCCCCAGCATTTT.

The J gene is TRBJ2-5, the V gene TRBV18; D possibly corresponds to TRBD2 (6 bases). This CDR3 contains 14 residues. V lost 4 bases, J lost 3 bases, and 12 bases lay in between. Per the germline V gene, CDR1 is KGHSH and CDR2 is LQKENI. CDR3 in DNA: TGTGCCAGCTCACGACGACTAGTCGAAGAGACCCAGTACTTC. Translating gives CASSRRLVEETQYF.

The chain combines TRBV27 with TRBJ2-7; the D gene is possibly TRBD2 (6 bases). The germline gives CDR1 MNHEY, CDR2 SMNVEV (reference sequence). CDR3 size: 14 residues. V lost 5 bases and J 6 bases, leaving 17 bases between the germline ends. This CDR3 reads CASSSGPLPGEQYF. The CDR3 DNA reads TGTGCCAGCAGTAGCGGGCCCCTCCCGGGCGAGCAGTACTTC.

The V and J genes are TRBV5-6 and TRBJ1-1; 12 nucleotides line up with TRBD1. V was clipped by 4 bases and J by 3 bases; unmatched bases: 7. The germline V gene has CDR1 SGHDT and CDR2 YYEEEE. The CDR3 is 16 residues long. The CDR3 nucleotides are TGTGCCAGCAGCCTTGGGACAGGGGGCCAGTACACTGAAGCTTTCTTT. Protein: CASSLGTGGQYTEAFF.

The chain couples TRBV29-1 to TRBJ1-2, with D possibly TRBD1 on 5 matching bases. This CDR3 comprises 12 residues. The germline CDR1 and CDR2 sequences are SQVTM and ANQGSEA. V lost 5 bases and J lost 5, with 12 bases in between. CDR3: CSVWWGEYGYTF. Written as DNA, the CDR3 is TGCAGCGTTTGGTGGGGGGAGTATGGCTACACCTTC.

This sequence joins TRBV6-5 and TRBJ1-5, with D possibly TRBD1 on 6 matching bases. Trimming left V 6 bases short and J 5 bases short, with 11 bases between. From germline, CDR1 is MNHEY and CDR2 SVGAGI. The CDR3 has 13 residues. CDR3 DNA: TGTGCCAGCAGACAGGGTAATGATCAGCCCCAGCATTTT. Protein sequence: CASRQGNDQPQHF.

The chain employs TRBV6-6 and TRBJ2-1, with 10 bases lining up with TRBD2. The CDR3 contains 18 residues. The J segment lost 0 bases and the V segment lost 5 bases, leaving 10 bases of the junction unmatched. The germline V gene encodes CDR1 MNHNY and CDR2 SVGAGI (reference sequence). The CDR3 here is CASSRWTSGMSSYNEQFF. CDR3 nucleotide sequence: TGTGCCAGCAGTCGATGGACTAGCGGAATGAGCTCCTACAATGAGCAGTTCTTC.

The chain joins TRBV10-1 to TRBJ2-3; D gene uncertain. The CDR3 contains 16 residues. CDR1 WNHNN and CDR2 SYGVQD come from the germline V gene (reference sequence). V shed 0 bases and J shed 1 base, with 11 bases lying between them. The CDR3 DNA follows: TGCGCCAGCAGTGAGTCGGCGGCCCCCGGCACAGATACGCAGTATTTT. The encoded protein is CASSESAAPGTDTQYF.

The chain joins TRBV28 to TRBJ1-1; no clear D gene. In germline, CDR1 is MDHEN, CDR2 SYDVKM. Between the trimmed V and J ends, which lost 3 bases and 4 bases, there was a span of 15 bases. The CDR3 sequence is 15 residues long. The CDR3 region has the DNA TGTGCCAGCAGTTTTGGGTCGGGGATAGGCACTGAAGCTTTCTTT. Protein sequence: CASSFGSGIGTEAFF.

The chain has TRBV7-2 and TRBJ2-6; TRBD2 agrees at 9 bases. This CDR3 is built from 17 residues. CDR1 and CDR2 from the germline V gene are SGHTA and FQGNSA. V lost 5 bases and J lost 1; bases outside the gene matches: 6. The DNA of the CDR3 is TGTGCCAGCAGCCCGACTAGCGGCTATTCTGGGGCCAACGTCCTGACTTTC. This translates into CASSPTSGYSGANVLTF.

This clone showed up just once. This sequence joins TRBV19 and TRBJ1-1; 7 bases fit TRBD1. Germline V gives CDR1 LNHDA, CDR2 SQIVND (reference sequence). The ends lost 6 bases at V and 2 bases at J; junction bases unmatched: 9. The CDR3 sequence is 15 residues long. The CDR3 spells CASRSPDRVNTEAFF. In DNA, the CDR3 is TGTGCCAGTAGAAGTCCCGACAGGGTAAACACTGAAGCTTTCTTT. The full variable domain, its missing parts supplied by reference TRBV19 and TRBJ1-1, is DGGITQSPKYLFRKEGQNVTLSCEQNLNHDAMYWYRQDPGQGLRLIYYSQIVNDFQKGDIAEGYSVSREKKESFPLTVTSAQKNPTAFYLCASRSPDRVNTEAFFGQGTRLTVV.

This chain joins TRBV5-4 and TRBJ1-2; D unresolved. The CDR3 runs 13 residues. Germline V gene data show CDR1 as SGHNT and CDR2 as YYREEE (reference sequence). V was pared by 3 bases and J by 8 bases, with 14 bases between. The CDR3 sequence is CASSSGFREGYTF. The DNA for the CDR3 is TGTGCCAGCAGCTCGGGATTTCGTGAGGGCTACACCTTC.

The J gene is TRBJ1-4, the V gene TRBV5-1; D is possibly TRBD1 (5 bases). The V end lost 1 base, the J end lost 8 bases, and 15 bases lay between the germline ends. This CDR3 contains 15 residues. Looked up from germline, CDR1 is SGHRS and CDR2 is YFSETQ. DNA for the CDR3: TGCGCCAGCAGCTTGTTGGGTGACAGACAAGAAAAACTGTTTTTT. This gives the protein CASSLLGDRQEKLFF.

J is TRBJ1-1 and V is TRBV28, with D possibly being TRBD1 (5 bases). V was shortened by 2 bases and J by 6 bases, with 13 bases between the two germline ends. Germline assignment: CDR1 MDHEN and CDR2 SYDVKM. The CDR3 length is 14 residues. This chain's CDR3 is CASSLGRGRPEAFF. CDR3 nucleotides: TGTGCCAGCAGTTTAGGGAGGGGCCGGCCTGAAGCTTTCTTT.

The chain joins TRBV5-1 to TRBJ2-3; no clear D gene. CDR3 length: 14 residues. The V gene lost 1 base and the J gene lost 0 bases, with 6 bases spanning the gap. The V gene's germline CDR1 is SGHRS and CDR2 YFSETQ. CDR3 residues: CASSLSSSTDTQYF. CDR3 nucleotide sequence: TGCGCCAGCAGCTTGTCCAGTAGCACAGATACGCAGTATTTT.

V gene TRBV6-5 combines with J gene TRBJ1-5; TRBD1 matches 11 bases. V lost 5 bases, J lost 2 bases, and 2 bases stayed unmatched. The CDR3 totals 15 residues. Germline CDR1 is MNHEY and CDR2 is SVGAGI. CDR3: CASSKGQGGNQPQHF. CDR3 coding DNA: TGTGCCAGCAGTAAGGGACAGGGGGGCAATCAGCCCCAGCATTTT.